Below are 6 T cell receptor beta chains sequenced from a single sample in a study of glioma-infiltrating T cells. Amplification of TCR alpha and beta CDR3 regions from RNA used iRepertoire nested multiplex PCR. TCRdb called the multiplex PCR reads again in MiXCR, with one record for every CDR3 protein. The sample has some 99,000 distinct CDR3 sequences; less than 30% are singletons. The sequenced sample was glioma tissue, nonneoplastic brain tissue, or PBMCs (not recorded which). The receptors derive from a human donor with low-grade glioma or glioblastoma, undergoing nonglioma brain surgery, or in good health (not recorded which).

In this sample, this clonotype turned up many times. V usage is TRBV4-1 and J usage is TRBJ1-5; TRBD1 aligns across 7 bases. The CDR3 spans 16 residues. V was clipped by 1 base and J by 7 bases; unmatched bases: 10. Per the germline V gene, CDR1 is MGHRA and CDR2 is YSYEKL. The CDR3 DNA reads as TGCGCCAGCAGCCAAGGCCCTGACAGGGCAAGGCAGCCCCAGCATTTT. Translated: CASSQGPDRARQPQHF.

The chain uses TRBV10-1 and TRBJ2-1; 15 bases match TRBD2. Unmatched junction bases numbered 7, after V lost 5 bases and J lost 8 bases. The CDR3 is 16 residues long. Germline V gives CDR1 WNHNN, CDR2 SYGVQD (reference sequence). The CDR3 coding sequence is TGCGCCAGCAGTTTTGGACTAGCGGGAGGGGGGGATGAGCAGTTCTTC. It encodes CASSFGLAGGGDEQFF.

The chain couples TRBV29-1 to TRBJ2-7; TRBD2 aligns across 7 bases. With 2 bases clipped from V and 5 bases from J, the junction kept 6 bases outside the gene matches. The germline V gene encodes CDR1 SQVTM and CDR2 ANQGSEA. The CDR3 is 13 residues long. The CDR3 DNA reads TGCAGCGTTGAACCTAGCGGTGGCCACGAGCAGTACTTC. Translation: CSVEPSGGHEQYF.

Remarks on this clonotype: A much bigger clone sits one base away, suggesting this may be a read error. The chain recombines TRBV4-1 with TRBJ2-1; possibly TRBD1 or TRBD2 for D (5 bases each). V was pared by 1 base and J by 10 bases, with 17 bases between. Germline CDR1 MGHRA, CDR2 YSYEKL. There are 15 residues in the CDR3. The CDR3 protein is CASSQVPTGPYEQFF. The CDR3 DNA reads as TGCGCCAGCAGCCAAGTCCCGACGGGGCCCTACGAGCAGTTCTTC.

Concerning this clonotype: Just one base apart from a much larger clone, this may be a read error. The chain recombines TRBV7-2 with TRBJ2-4; TRBD1 is a possible D gene (6 bases). CDR3 size: 13 residues. Germline V gives CDR1 SGHTA, CDR2 FQGNSA. CDR3 nucleotide sequence: TGTCCCAGCAGCCGCATTACAGGGAACATTCAGTACTTC. Translation: CPSSRITGNIQYF.

This clonotype was detected many times. V usage is TRBV6-2 or TRBV6-3 and J usage is TRBJ2-7, with D uncertain. The CDR3 sequence is 14 residues long. Germline V gene lookup returns CDR1 MNHEY and CDR2 SVGEGT. V lost 0 bases and J lost 0, with 6 bases in between. This chain's CDR3 is CASSYSALSYEQYF. CDR3 coding DNA: TGTGCCAGCAGTTACTCTGCACTCTCCTACGAGCAGTACTTC.